This TCR beta chain was documented in a study of beta chain features in type 1 diabetes. Overall study: Age and gender were similar between patients and healthy donors, as were cell yields.

Germline V gene lookup returns CDR1 KGHSH and CDR2 LQKENI. CDR3 length equals 14 residues. The V gene lost 2 bases and the J gene lost 5 bases, with 10 bases spanning the gap. The sequenced template was cDNA made from the entire isolated RNA. Clones were read by immunoSEQ multiplex PCR, and TCRdb kept only the in-frame ones, dropping some. The table records around 300,000 clones, 9.5% to 12% of them present only once. Staining for CD45RO/CCR7/CD25/CD127/CD95/CD27 allowed sorting of CD4+ naive, central memory, regulatory and stem cell-like memory cells. J is TRBJ2-1 and V is TRBV18; D might be TRBD2 (5 bases). The sequence was collected from a woman in her 30s in good health. Input material: naive CD4+ T cells from blood. As DNA, the CDR3 is TGTGCCAGCTCACCAAAGACTACCCACAATGAGCAGTTCTTC. It yields the protein CASSPKTTHNEQFF. The whole variable domain, remainder taken from reference TRBV18 and TRBJ2-1, is NAGVMQNPRHLVRRRGQEARLRCSPMKGHSHVYWYRQLPEEGLKFMVYLQKENIIDESGMPKERFSAEFPKEGPSILRIQQVVRGDSAAYFCASSPKTTHNEQFFGPGTRLTVL.